These 23 T cell receptor beta chains were all obtained from the same sample, sequenced in a study of vaccination effects on CD4 cells after COVID-19 (dated by TCRdb to the early 2020s). The library came from the immunoSEQ multiplex PCR assay. TCRdb provides this immuneACCESS table in a form limited to in-frame rearrangements. Some clones are lacking; in checked studies, under half of them reflect an unresolved V gene, and why the rest are absent is not known. Across this sample there are over 45,000 clones, with 70% seen only once. The ten largest clones capture around 7% of the sample. Their recognized antigens are unknown. After around 10 days of culture, CD4+ T cells were isolated with the EasySep CD4+ T cell isolation kit. Participants received two doses of either the BNT162b2 or the mRNA-1273 mRNA SARS-CoV-2 vaccine. This material consisted of CD4+ T cells from PBMCs cultured without peptide, taken after COVID-19 vaccination. These receptors originate from a human donor who received a COVID-19 vaccine.

The CDR3 region has the DNA TGTGCCAGCAGCTTGGTTTCAGGGGGTAATCAGCCCCAGCATTTT. Amino acid sequence: CASSLVSGGNQPQHF. The J gene is TRBJ1-5, the V gene TRBV5-8; 7 bases align to TRBD1. The CDR3 consists of 15 residues. Germline trimming cut 0 bases from V and 4 bases from J; bases unmatched to any gene: 4. The germline V gene encodes CDR1 SGHTS and CDR2 YDEGEE.

The CDR3 loop is CASSLGIRQGGEQFF. CDR3 DNA sequence: TGTGCCAGCAGCTTGGGAATTAGACAGGGGGGTGAGCAGTTCTTC. The genes are TRBV5-6 and TRBJ2-1, with 9 bases identical to TRBD1. Germline loops: CDR1 SGHDT, CDR2 YYEEEE. Unmatched junction bases numbered 7, after V lost 0 bases and J lost 9 bases. CDR3 size: 15 residues.

This clone was picked up one time. The gene calls are TRBV11-2 and TRBJ1-2, with no clear D. Trimming removed 4 bases from V and 8 bases from J, with 14 bases in between. The germline CDR1 and CDR2 sequences are SGHAT and FQNNGV. The CDR3 loop spans 13 amino acids. The CDR3 nucleotides read TGTGCCAGCAGCTCACCACGAGTGGGCGGCTACACCTTC. It yields the protein CASSSPRVGGYTF. Using reference TRBV11-2 and TRBJ1-2 for the parts outside the CDR3, the full variable domain is EAGVAQSPRYKIIEKRQSVAFWCNPISGHATLYWYQQILGQGPKLLIQFQNNGVVDDSQLPKDRFSAERLKGVDSTLKIQPAKLEDSAVYLCASSSPRVGGYTFGSGTRLTVV.

This rearrangement joins TRBV4-2 to TRBJ1-2; possibly TRBD1 for D (5 bases). Germline assignment: CDR1 LGHNA and CDR2 YNFKEQ. With 0 bases removed from V and 4 bases from J, the gap between germline ends came to 9 bases. The CDR3 sequence is 14 residues long. The chain's CDR3 is CASSQEGVGYGYTF. The CDR3 bases are TGTGCCAGCAGCCAAGAAGGGGTTGGCTATGGCTACACCTTC.

The genes are TRBV5-1 and TRBJ2-1; D tentatively fits TRBD1 or TRBD2 (5 bases each). CDR1 SGHRS and CDR2 YFSETQ come from the germline V gene. The CDR3 is 13 residues long. Trimming removed 4 bases from V and 6 bases from J, with 11 bases in between. The CDR3: CASSGQGPNEQFF. The CDR3 nucleotides read TGCGCCAGCAGCGGTCAGGGACCCAATGAGCAGTTCTTC. Combining the CDR3 with reference TRBV5-1 and TRBJ2-1 gives the whole variable domain KAGVTQTPRYLIKTRGQQVTLSCSPISGHRSVSWYQQTPGQGLQFLFEYFSETQRNKGNFPGRFSGRQFSNSRSEMNVSTLELGDSALYLCASSGQGPNEQFFGPGTRLTVL.

The chain combines TRBV27 with TRBJ2-3, with 11 bases aligning to TRBD2. The junction had 7 bases not matched to a gene; V was cut back by 6 bases and J by 5 bases. Germline loops: CDR1 MNHEY, CDR2 SMNVEV (reference sequence). The CDR3 sequence is 15 residues long. The DNA for the CDR3 is TGTGCCAGCAGGTTAGCGGGAGGGCGGCGAGATACGCAGTATTTT. Translated: CASRLAGGRRDTQYF.

The chain has TRBV15 and TRBJ1-2; D call uncertain. Looked up from germline, CDR1 is LNHNV and CDR2 is YYDKDF (reference sequence). The V end was cut by 0 bases, the J end by 2 bases, with 13 bases between. This CDR3 is 16 amino acids long. CDR3 nucleotides: TGTGCCACCAGCAGAGAAGTCCGGAGATCGAACTATGGCTACACCTTC. Translated: CATSREVRRSNYGYTF.

J is TRBJ1-6 and V is TRBV7-2; maybe TRBD1 (5 bases). Germline loops: CDR1 SGHTA, CDR2 FQGNSA. The CDR3 length is 15 residues. The germline V and J ends were trimmed by 2 bases and 9 bases, with 14 bases remaining between them. The CDR3 sequence is CASSLIWQGGSPLHF. CDR3 in DNA: TGTGCCAGCAGCTTAATTTGGCAGGGCGGTTCACCCCTCCACTTT. The full variable domain, in which reference TRBV7-2 and TRBJ1-6 provide the parts outside the CDR3, is GAGVSQSPSNKVTEKGKDVELRCDPISGHTALYWYRQSLGQGLEFLIYFQGNSAPDKSGLPSDRFSAERTGGSVSTLTIQRTQQEDSAVYLCASSLIWQGGSPLHFGNGTRLTVT.

This clone was observed once. The chain uses TRBV5-6 and TRBJ2-1; D remains ambiguous. CDR3 length: 14 amino acids. Trimming shortened V by 4 bases and J by 5 bases, and 13 bases separated the two germline ends. The V gene's germline CDR1 is SGHDT and CDR2 YYEEEE. The CDR3 sequence: CASSGLLVDNEQFF. The CDR3 nucleotides are TGTGCCAGCAGCGGCCTGCTAGTGGACAATGAGCAGTTCTTC. Filled out from reference TRBV5-6 and TRBJ2-1, the complete variable domain reads DAGVTQSPTHLIKTRGQQVTLRCSPKSGHDTVSWYQQALGQGPQFIFQYYEEEERQRGNFPDRFSGHQFPNYSSELNVNALLLGDSALYLCASSGLLVDNEQFFGPGTRLTVL.

The V and J genes are TRBV5-1 and TRBJ2-7, with D tentatively TRBD1 or TRBD2 (5 bases each). There are 16 residues in the CDR3. Germline values: CDR1 SGHRS, CDR2 YFSETQ. V was trimmed by 4 bases and J by 2 bases, leaving 19 bases between them. The CDR3 region is CASSVRAGTAAYEQYF. The DNA for the CDR3 is TGCGCCAGCAGCGTCAGAGCCGGGACGGCAGCCTACGAGCAGTACTTC. Based on the CDR3 plus reference TRBV5-1 and TRBJ2-7, the full variable domain is KAGVTQTPRYLIKTRGQQVTLSCSPISGHRSVSWYQQTPGQGLQFLFEYFSETQRNKGNFPGRFSGRQFSNSRSEMNVSTLELGDSALYLCASSVRAGTAAYEQYFGPGTRLTVT.

The chain joins TRBV6-6 to TRBJ2-1, with D possibly being TRBD2 (7 bases). V lost 5 bases and J lost 5, with 31 bases in between. CDR3 length equals 20 residues. Germline CDR1 and CDR2: MNHNY and SVGAGI (reference sequence). The CDR3 region has the DNA TGTGCCAGCAGTCAACCAGCAGCGGGAAGAGAAGGGGGGGGTCACAATGAGCAGTTCTTC. This gives the protein CASSQPAAGREGGGHNEQFF.

This clone was seen more than once but under ten times. The chain recombines TRBV30 with TRBJ1-1; D unclear. Germline assignment: CDR1 GTSNPN and CDR2 SVGIG (reference sequence). V gave up 1 base and J gave up 4 bases, with 10 bases separating them. This CDR3 has 13 residues. CDR3 DNA sequence: TGTGCCTGGAGTGGGGGAGTGGGCACTGAAGCTTTCTTT. This gives the protein CAWSGGVGTEAFF.

The table lists this clone with a few counts. The chain links TRBV5-1 to TRBJ1-1, with D perhaps TRBD1 (5 bases). The CDR3 is made up of 16 amino acids. V was clipped by 0 bases and J by 0 bases, with 12 bases between them. Germline lookup yields CDR1 SGHRS and CDR2 YFSETQ. In nucleotides, the CDR3 is TGCGCCAGCAGCTTGGCAGGGAGTGGGATGAACACTGAAGCTTTCTTT. Translating it yields CASSLAGSGMNTEAFF. Combining the CDR3 with reference TRBV5-1 and TRBJ1-1 gives the whole variable domain KAGVTQTPRYLIKTRGQQVTLSCSPISGHRSVSWYQQTPGQGLQFLFEYFSETQRNKGNFPGRFSGRQFSNSRSEMNVSTLELGDSALYLCASSLAGSGMNTEAFFGQGTRLTVV.

The CDR3 nucleotides read TGTGCCAGCAGTCCCGGGATCGCCGGGGAGCTGTTTTTT. Protein product: CASSPGIAGELFF. The chain recombines TRBV11-2 with TRBJ2-2; D possibly corresponds to TRBD2 (5 bases). The CDR3 is made up of 13 amino acids. Germline CDR1 reads SGHAT; CDR2 reads FQNNGV. Trimming removed 6 bases from V and 6 bases from J, with 11 bases in between.

The gene calls are TRBV13 and TRBJ2-3, with TRBD2 identical over 11 bases. Per the germline V gene, CDR1 is PRHDT and CDR2 is FYEKMQ (reference sequence). V was pared by 3 bases and J by 5 bases, with 13 bases of the junction left unmatched. This CDR3 spans 18 amino acids. The DNA of the CDR3 is TGTGCCAGCAGCTTCGTTTCTTCGACTAGCGGGGTAGGAGATACGCAGTATTTT. Translating it yields CASSFVSSTSGVGDTQYF.

The V and J genes are TRBV6-6 and TRBJ1-1; 7 bases are shared with TRBD1. Trimming took 5 bases from V and 3 from J; bases not matched to a gene: 12. This CDR3 is 16 amino acids long. Germline values: CDR1 MNHNY, CDR2 SVGAGI (reference sequence). CDR3 DNA: TGTGCCAGCAGTCGATCAGGGGGTCGAAGAGACACTGAAGCTTTCTTT. Protein sequence: CASSRSGGRRDTEAFF.

The V and J genes are TRBV3-1 (or the pseudogene TRBV3-2) and TRBJ2-7; tentatively, D is TRBD1 or TRBD2 (5 bases each). CDR1 is LGHDT, CDR2 YNNKEL, per germline (reference sequence). Trimming removed 1 base from V and 5 bases from J, with 6 bases in between. The CDR3 consists of 12 residues. CDR3 sequence: CASSQGGNEQYF. In DNA form, the CDR3 reads TGTGCCAGCAGCCAAGGGGGGAACGAGCAGTACTTC.

This clone was seen a few times. The chain has TRBV10-2 and TRBJ2-7; D remains unclear. Trimming took 6 bases from V and 4 from J, leaving 7 bases between them. There are 11 residues in the CDR3. Germline assignment: CDR1 WSHSY and CDR2 SAAADI. The CDR3 DNA follows: TGCGCCAGCAGCCAACAATACGAGCAGTACTTC. Translated, it gives CASSQQYEQYF.

V usage is TRBV5-1 and J usage is TRBJ2-3; D is unclear. Germline CDR1 reads SGHRS; CDR2 reads YFSETQ. The V end was cut by 3 bases, the J end by 3 bases, with 17 bases between. The CDR3 loop spans 16 amino acids. CDR3 bases: TGCGCCAGCAGCTCACCGACCGCATTTGGTACAGATACGCAGTATTTT. The encoded protein is CASSSPTAFGTDTQYF.

This clone came up a few times. The genes are TRBV5-6 and TRBJ1-5; TRBD1 aligns across 7 bases. Looked up from germline, CDR1 is SGHDT and CDR2 is YYEEEE. V was clipped by 4 bases and J by 1 base; unmatched bases: 5. This CDR3 has 15 residues. The CDR3 DNA sequence: TGTGCCAGCAGCGTCGACAGGGAGAGCAATCAGCCCCAGCATTTT. Its translation: CASSVDRESNQPQHF.

This chain joins TRBV6-5 and TRBJ1-6; TRBD1 matches at 10 bases. Germline CDR1 reads MNHEY; CDR2 reads SVGAGI. The CDR3 totals 14 residues. Germline trimming cut 6 bases from V and 8 bases from J; bases unmatched to any gene: 4. In DNA form, the CDR3 reads TGTGCCAGCAGCCGACAGGGGGCAGATTCACCCCTCCACTTT. It yields the protein CASSRQGADSPLHF.

This clone has more than one count but fewer than ten. This chain joins TRBV5-5 and TRBJ1-3, with 9 bases lining up with TRBD1. CDR3 length equals 14 residues. V lost 4 bases and J lost 3; bases outside the gene matches: 2. Germline values: CDR1 SGHKS, CDR2 YYEKEE (reference sequence). The CDR3 bases are TGTGCCAGCAGCATGACAGGGGGTGGAAACACCATATATTTT. Protein sequence: CASSMTGGGNTIYF.

This chain joins TRBV11-3 and TRBJ2-7; 12 bases map to TRBD2. Germline CDR1 SGHNT, CDR2 YENEEA. The CDR3 has 14 amino acids. Unmatched junction bases numbered 3, after V lost 5 bases and J lost 4 bases. The CDR3 reads CASSLGTSGYEQYF. The CDR3 DNA is TGTGCCAGCAGCCTAGGGACTAGCGGGTACGAGCAGTACTTC.